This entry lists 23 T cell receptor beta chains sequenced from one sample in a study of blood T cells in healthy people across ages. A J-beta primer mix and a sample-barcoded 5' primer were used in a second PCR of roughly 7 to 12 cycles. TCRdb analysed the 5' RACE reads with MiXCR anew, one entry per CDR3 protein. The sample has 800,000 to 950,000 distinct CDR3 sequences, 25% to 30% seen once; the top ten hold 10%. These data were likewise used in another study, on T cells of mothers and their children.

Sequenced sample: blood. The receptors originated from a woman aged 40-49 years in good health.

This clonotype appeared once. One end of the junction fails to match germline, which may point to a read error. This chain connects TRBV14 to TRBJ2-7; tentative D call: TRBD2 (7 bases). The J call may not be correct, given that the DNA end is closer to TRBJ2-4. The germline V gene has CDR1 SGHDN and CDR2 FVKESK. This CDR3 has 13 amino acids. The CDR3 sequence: CASNQGGAGIQYF. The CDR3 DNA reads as TGTGCCAGCAACCAAGGGGGGGCGGGCATTCAGTACTTC.

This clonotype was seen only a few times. The CDR3 is CANGYEGYNEQFF. The CDR3 bases are TGTGCCAACGGGTACGAGGGTTACAATGAGCAGTTCTTC. V and J are TRBV2 and TRBJ2-1; D might be TRBD2 (5 bases). This CDR3 has 13 amino acids. V gave up 10 bases and J gave up 4 bases, with 14 bases separating them. CDR1 SNHLY and CDR2 FYNNEI come from the germline V gene. The whole variable domain, remainder taken from reference TRBV2 and TRBJ2-1, is EPEVTQTPSHQVTQMGQEVILRCVPISNHLYFYWYRQILGQKVEFLVSFYNNEISEKSEIFDDQFSVERPDGSNFTLKIRSTKLEDSAMYFCANGYEGYNEQFFGPGTRLTVL.

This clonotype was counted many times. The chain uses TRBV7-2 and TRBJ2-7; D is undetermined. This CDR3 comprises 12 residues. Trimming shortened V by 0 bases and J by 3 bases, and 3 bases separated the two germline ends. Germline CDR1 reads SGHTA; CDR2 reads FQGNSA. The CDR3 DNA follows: TGTGCCAGCAGCTTAGCGCTCTACGAGCAGTACTTC. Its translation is CASSLALYEQYF.

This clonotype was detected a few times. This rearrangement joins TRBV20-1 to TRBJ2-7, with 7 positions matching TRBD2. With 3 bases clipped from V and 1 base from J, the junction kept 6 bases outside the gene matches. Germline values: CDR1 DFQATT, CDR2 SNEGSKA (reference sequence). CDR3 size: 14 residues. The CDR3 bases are TGCAGTGCTAGGGGAGGGCTCCGATCCTACGAGCAGTACTTC. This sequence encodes CSARGGLRSYEQYF.

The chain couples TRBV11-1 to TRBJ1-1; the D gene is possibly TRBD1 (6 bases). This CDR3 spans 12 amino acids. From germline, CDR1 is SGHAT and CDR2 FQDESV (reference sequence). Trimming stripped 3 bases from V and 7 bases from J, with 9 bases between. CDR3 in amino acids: CASSFQTGEAFF. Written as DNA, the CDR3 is TGTGCCAGCAGCTTTCAGACAGGTGAAGCTTTCTTT.

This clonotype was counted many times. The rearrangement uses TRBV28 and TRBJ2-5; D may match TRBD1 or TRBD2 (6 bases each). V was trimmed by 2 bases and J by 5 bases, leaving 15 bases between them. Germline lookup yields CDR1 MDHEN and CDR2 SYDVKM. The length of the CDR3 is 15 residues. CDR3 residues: CASSLMRGAGETQYF. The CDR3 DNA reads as TGTGCCAGCAGTTTAATGAGGGGGGCAGGTGAGACCCAGTACTTC.

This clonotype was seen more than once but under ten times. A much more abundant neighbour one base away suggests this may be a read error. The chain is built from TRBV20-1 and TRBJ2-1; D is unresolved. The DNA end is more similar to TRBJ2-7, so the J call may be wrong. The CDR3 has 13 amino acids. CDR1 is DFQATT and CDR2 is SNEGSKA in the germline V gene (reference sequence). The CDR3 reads CSARSGNYNEQYF. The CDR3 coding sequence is TGCAGTGCTAGATCCGGCAACTACAATGAGCAGTACTTC.

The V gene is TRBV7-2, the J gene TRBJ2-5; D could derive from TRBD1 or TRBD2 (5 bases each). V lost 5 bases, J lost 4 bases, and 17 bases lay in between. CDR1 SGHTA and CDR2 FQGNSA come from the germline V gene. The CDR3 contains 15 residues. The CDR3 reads CASSRDGNGAETQYF. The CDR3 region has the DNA TGTGCCAGCAGCCGGGACGGAAACGGGGCAGAGACCCAGTACTTC.

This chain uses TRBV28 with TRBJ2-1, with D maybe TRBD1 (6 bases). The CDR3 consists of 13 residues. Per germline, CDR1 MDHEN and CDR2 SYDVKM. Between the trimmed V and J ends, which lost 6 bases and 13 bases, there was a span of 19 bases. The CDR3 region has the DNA TGTGCCAGCAGCAGGGGCAGGGGTCAGACCCAGTTCTTC. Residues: CASSRGRGQTQFF.

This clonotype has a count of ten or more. The CDR3 sequence: CATSRDRQGPPWNEQFF. In DNA form, the CDR3 reads TGTGCCACCAGCAGAGATCGGCAGGGGCCCCCATGGAATGAGCAGTTCTTC. The rearrangement joins TRBV15 to TRBJ2-1, with a possible D match to TRBD1 (6 bases). This CDR3 comprises 17 residues. Germline CDR1 and CDR2: LNHNV and YYDKDF (reference sequence). V dropped 0 bases and J dropped 7 bases, with 19 bases sitting between them.

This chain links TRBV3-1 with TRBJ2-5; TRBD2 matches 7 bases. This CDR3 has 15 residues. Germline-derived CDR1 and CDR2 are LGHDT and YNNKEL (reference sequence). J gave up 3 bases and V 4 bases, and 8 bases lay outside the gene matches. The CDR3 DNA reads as TGTGCCAGCAGCCCCCACGGGACTAAAGAAGAGACCCAGTACTTC. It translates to CASSPHGTKEETQYF.

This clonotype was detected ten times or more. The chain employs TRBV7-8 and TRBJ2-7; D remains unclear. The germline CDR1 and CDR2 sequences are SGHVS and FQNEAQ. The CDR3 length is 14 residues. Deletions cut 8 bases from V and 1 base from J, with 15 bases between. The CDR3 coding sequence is TGTGCCAGCCTCGTAGAACCCAGTTCCTACGAGCAGTACTTC. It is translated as CASLVEPSSYEQYF.

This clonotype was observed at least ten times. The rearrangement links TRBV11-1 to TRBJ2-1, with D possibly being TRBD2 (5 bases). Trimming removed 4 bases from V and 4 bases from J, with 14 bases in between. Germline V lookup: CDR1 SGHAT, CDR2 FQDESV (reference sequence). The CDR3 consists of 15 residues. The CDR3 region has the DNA TGTGCCAGCAGCTCTGGACTCCTAGATTACAATGAGCAGTTCTTC. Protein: CASSSGLLDYNEQFF.

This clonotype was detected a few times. CDR3 in amino acids: CAWSVSGLDEAFF. The CDR3 DNA follows: TGTGCCTGGAGTGTATCGGGCCTGGATGAAGCTTTCTTT. The rearrangement joins TRBV30 to TRBJ1-1; D unclear. The CDR3 has 13 amino acids. Germline values: CDR1 GTSNPN, CDR2 SVGIG (reference sequence). Between the trimmed V and J ends, which lost 0 bases and 7 bases, there was a span of 12 bases. The variable domain in full, with the rest retrieved from reference TRBV30 and TRBJ1-1, is SQTIHQWPATLVQPVGSPLSLECTVEGTSNPNLYWYRQAAGRGLQLLFYSVGIGQISSEVPQNLSASRPQDRQFILSSKKLLLSDSGFYLCAWSVSGLDEAFFGQGTRLTVV.

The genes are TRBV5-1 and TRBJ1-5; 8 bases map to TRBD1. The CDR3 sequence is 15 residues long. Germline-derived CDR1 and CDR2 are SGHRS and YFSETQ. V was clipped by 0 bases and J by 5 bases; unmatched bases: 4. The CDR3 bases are TGCGCCAGCAGCTTGGGGACAGGGTCGGATCAGCCCCAGCATTTT. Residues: CASSLGTGSDQPQHF.

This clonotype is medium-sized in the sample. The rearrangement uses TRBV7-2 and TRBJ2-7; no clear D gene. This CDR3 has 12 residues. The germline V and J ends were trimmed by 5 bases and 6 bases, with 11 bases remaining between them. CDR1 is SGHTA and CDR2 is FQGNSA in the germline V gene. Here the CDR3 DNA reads TGTGCCAGCAGCCGCCTTATGGGCGAGCAGTACTTC. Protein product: CASSRLMGEQYF.

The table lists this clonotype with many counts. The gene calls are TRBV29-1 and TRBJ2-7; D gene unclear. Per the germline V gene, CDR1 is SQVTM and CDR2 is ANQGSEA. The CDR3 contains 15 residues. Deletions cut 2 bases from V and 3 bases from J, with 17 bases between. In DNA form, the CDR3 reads TGCAGCGTTGAATTAAGGACGGAGTCGGGCTACGAGCAGTACTTC. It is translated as CSVELRTESGYEQYF.

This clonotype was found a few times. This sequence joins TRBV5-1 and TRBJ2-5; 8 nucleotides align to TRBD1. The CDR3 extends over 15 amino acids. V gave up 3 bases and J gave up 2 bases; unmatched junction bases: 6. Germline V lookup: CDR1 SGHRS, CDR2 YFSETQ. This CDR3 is CASSSPGQEQETQYF. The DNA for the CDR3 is TGCGCCAGCAGCTCACCGGGACAGGAACAAGAGACCCAGTACTTC.

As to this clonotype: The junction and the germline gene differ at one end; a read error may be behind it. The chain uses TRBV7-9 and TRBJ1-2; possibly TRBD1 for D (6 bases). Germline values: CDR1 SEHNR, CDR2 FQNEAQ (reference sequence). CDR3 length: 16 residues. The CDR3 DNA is TGTGCCAGCAGCTTAGCGGGAACGACAGGAAACTATGGCCACACCTTC. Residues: CASSLAGTTGNYGHTF.

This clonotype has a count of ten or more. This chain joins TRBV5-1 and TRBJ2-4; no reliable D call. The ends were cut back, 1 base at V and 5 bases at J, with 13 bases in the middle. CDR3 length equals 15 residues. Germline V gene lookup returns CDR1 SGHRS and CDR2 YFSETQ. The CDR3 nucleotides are TGCGCCAGCAGCTTGCGAGCACCTGGCGAAAACATTCAGTACTTC. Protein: CASSLRAPGENIQYF.

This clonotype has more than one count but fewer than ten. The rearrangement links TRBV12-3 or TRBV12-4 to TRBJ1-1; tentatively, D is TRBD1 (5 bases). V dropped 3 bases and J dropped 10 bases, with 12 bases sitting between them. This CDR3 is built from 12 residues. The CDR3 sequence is CASSFPGRAAFF. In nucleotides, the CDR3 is TGTGCCAGCAGTTTCCCGGGCAGGGCAGCTTTCTTT.

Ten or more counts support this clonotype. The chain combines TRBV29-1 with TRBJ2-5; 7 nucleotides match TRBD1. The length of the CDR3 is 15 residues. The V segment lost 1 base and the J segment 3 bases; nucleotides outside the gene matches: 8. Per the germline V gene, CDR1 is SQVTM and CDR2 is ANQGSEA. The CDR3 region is CSVEAFGTAKETQYF. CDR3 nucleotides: TGCAGCGTTGAAGCCTTTGGGACAGCAAAAGAGACCCAGTACTTC. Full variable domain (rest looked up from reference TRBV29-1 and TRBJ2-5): SAVISQKPSRDICQRGTSLTIQCQVDSQVTMMFWYRQQPGQSLTLIATANQGSEATYESGFVIDKFPISRPNLTFSTLTVSNMSPEDSSIYLCSVEAFGTAKETQYFGPGTRLLVL.

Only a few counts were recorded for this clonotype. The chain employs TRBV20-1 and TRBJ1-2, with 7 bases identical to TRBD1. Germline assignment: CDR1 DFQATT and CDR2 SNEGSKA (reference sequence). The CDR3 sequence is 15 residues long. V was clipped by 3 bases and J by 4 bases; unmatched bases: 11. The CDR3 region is CSARETGKTSYGYTF. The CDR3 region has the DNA TGCAGTGCTAGGGAGACAGGGAAGACCTCCTATGGCTACACCTTC.